These 5 T cell receptor beta chains were sequenced from one sample in a study of chemoradiotherapy in HPV16-positive cancers. This table comes from immunoSEQ multiplex PCR, and its TCRdb copy is limited to in-frame clones, with some not included. The table has around 16,000 clones, around 77% seen once. Sample acquisition took place from a patient who underwent chemoradiotherapy. These receptors came from a human donor with HPV-associated anogenital cancer.

The chain is built from TRBV19 and TRBJ1-5; D may be TRBD1 (6 bases). Germline V CDR1 and CDR2: LNHDA, SQIVND (reference sequence). V was cut by 3 bases and J by 6 bases, with 9 bases left in between. The CDR3 extends over 13 amino acids. CDR3 sequence reads: CASSIRGGQPQHF. CDR3 sequence (DNA): TGTGCCAGTAGTATCAGGGGTGGTCAGCCCCAGCATTTT.

V usage is TRBV11-2 and J usage is TRBJ2-5; D not certain. The V gene lost 1 base and the J gene lost 2 bases, with 8 bases spanning the gap. Germline CDR1 reads SGHAT; CDR2 reads FQNNGV. The CDR3 contains 14 residues. The CDR3 is CASSLGTVQETQYF. The CDR3 DNA sequence: TGTGCCAGCAGCTTAGGGACCGTTCAAGAGACCCAGTACTTC.

This clone was picked up one time. The gene calls are TRBV27 and TRBJ1-1; D ambiguous. The CDR3 has 13 amino acids. Germline CDR1 MNHEY, CDR2 SMNVEV (reference sequence). V gave up 8 bases and J gave up 1 base, with 11 bases separating them. CDR3 loop: CASGPWRNTEAFF. DNA for the CDR3: TGTGCCAGCGGGCCTTGGAGGAACACTGAAGCTTTCTTT.

V is TRBV30 and J is TRBJ1-4, with D unclear. Trimming left V 3 bases short and J 8 bases short, with 16 bases between. The CDR3 covers 14 residues. CDR1 and CDR2 from the germline V gene are GTSNPN and SVGIG (reference sequence). The CDR3 is CAWRGSPVGEKLFF. The CDR3 coding sequence is TGTGCCTGGAGGGGGAGTCCCGTGGGAGAAAAACTGTTTTTT.

A single count supports this clone. This chain uses TRBV27 with TRBJ2-1; 7 bases line up with TRBD2. The germline gives CDR1 MNHEY, CDR2 SMNVEV (reference sequence). Unmatched junction bases numbered 0, after V lost 6 bases and J lost 4 bases. The CDR3 loop spans 12 amino acids. CDR3: CASRGGYNEQFF. As DNA, the CDR3 is TGTGCCAGCAGGGGGGGGTACAATGAGCAGTTCTTC.